One and the same sample provided the 6 T cell receptor beta chains below, sequenced in a study of T-cell memory formation after mild COVID-19. TCRdb re-called the 5' RACE reads through MiXCR, storing one row per CDR3 protein. The sample lists a few hundred thousand distinct CDR3 sequences, more than 20% seen once, with approximately 13% in the top ten. The sequenced material came from PBMCs or a T cell subset sorted from them (not recorded which). The receptors stem from an adult woman who had mild COVID-19 (a few samples of this study predate the infection). Cell type and time point are not known.

This clonotype was counted many times. This chain joins TRBV9 and TRBJ2-5; 7 bases map to TRBD1. Germline V gives CDR1 SGDLS, CDR2 YYNGEE. V was pared by 2 bases and J by 3 bases, with 4 bases of the junction left unmatched. The length of the CDR3 is 14 residues. This CDR3 reads CASSVGTVKETQYF. The CDR3 DNA sequence: TGTGCCAGCAGCGTCGGGACAGTAAAAGAGACCCAGTACTTC.

This clonotype occurred a few times. Written as DNA, the CDR3 is TGTGCCAGCAGCTTAGACTTTCGGCCCCAGCATTTT. It encodes CASSLDFRPQHF. The chain combines TRBV7-9 with TRBJ1-5; D gene uncertain. CDR3 length equals 12 residues. The V gene's germline CDR1 is SEHNR and CDR2 FQNEAQ (reference sequence). V was pared by 1 base and J by 9 bases, with 7 bases between.

The rearrangement uses TRBV24-1 and TRBJ2-1; 7 bases agree with TRBD1. Germline V CDR1 and CDR2: KGHDR, SFDVKD. The CDR3 covers 16 residues. The trim removed 1 base at V and 11 bases at J, leaving 13 bases unmatched. This chain's CDR3 is CATSDFLDRRPVKQFF. CDR3 nucleotides: TGTGCCACCAGTGATTTCTTGGACAGGCGTCCGGTAAAGCAGTTCTTC.

The chain couples TRBV3-1 to TRBJ2-7, with a tentative D call TRBD2 (5 bases). Germline loops: CDR1 LGHDT, CDR2 YNNKEL (reference sequence). This CDR3 has 15 amino acids. Between the trimmed V and J ends, which lost 0 bases and 6 bases, there was a span of 15 bases. The CDR3 region has the DNA TGTGCCAGCAGCCAAGAGCGCGTCGCGGGCGGCGAGCAGTACTTC. Its protein product is CASSQERVAGGEQYF.

The chain's CDR3 is CASSLGSTGGPNTEAFF. The CDR3 bases are TGTGCCAGCAGCTTAGGCTCCACAGGGGGCCCGAACACTGAAGCTTTCTTT. This chain links TRBV7-9 with TRBJ1-1; the match to TRBD1 covers 9 bases. CDR1 SEHNR and CDR2 FQNEAQ come from the germline V gene (reference sequence). Trimming removed 1 base from V and 1 base from J; junction bases left unmatched: 7. The CDR3 spans 17 residues.

This clonotype turned up a few times. V gene TRBV7-9 combines with J gene TRBJ1-1; 8 positions agree with TRBD1. The V gene's germline CDR1 is SEHNR and CDR2 FQNEAQ (reference sequence). The V gene end was trimmed by 1 base and the J gene end by 7 bases; junction bases not matched to a gene: 2. This CDR3 comprises 13 residues. In DNA form, the CDR3 reads TGTGCCAGCAGCTTAGGGGACAGGCTTGAAGCTTTCTTT. It encodes CASSLGDRLEAFF.